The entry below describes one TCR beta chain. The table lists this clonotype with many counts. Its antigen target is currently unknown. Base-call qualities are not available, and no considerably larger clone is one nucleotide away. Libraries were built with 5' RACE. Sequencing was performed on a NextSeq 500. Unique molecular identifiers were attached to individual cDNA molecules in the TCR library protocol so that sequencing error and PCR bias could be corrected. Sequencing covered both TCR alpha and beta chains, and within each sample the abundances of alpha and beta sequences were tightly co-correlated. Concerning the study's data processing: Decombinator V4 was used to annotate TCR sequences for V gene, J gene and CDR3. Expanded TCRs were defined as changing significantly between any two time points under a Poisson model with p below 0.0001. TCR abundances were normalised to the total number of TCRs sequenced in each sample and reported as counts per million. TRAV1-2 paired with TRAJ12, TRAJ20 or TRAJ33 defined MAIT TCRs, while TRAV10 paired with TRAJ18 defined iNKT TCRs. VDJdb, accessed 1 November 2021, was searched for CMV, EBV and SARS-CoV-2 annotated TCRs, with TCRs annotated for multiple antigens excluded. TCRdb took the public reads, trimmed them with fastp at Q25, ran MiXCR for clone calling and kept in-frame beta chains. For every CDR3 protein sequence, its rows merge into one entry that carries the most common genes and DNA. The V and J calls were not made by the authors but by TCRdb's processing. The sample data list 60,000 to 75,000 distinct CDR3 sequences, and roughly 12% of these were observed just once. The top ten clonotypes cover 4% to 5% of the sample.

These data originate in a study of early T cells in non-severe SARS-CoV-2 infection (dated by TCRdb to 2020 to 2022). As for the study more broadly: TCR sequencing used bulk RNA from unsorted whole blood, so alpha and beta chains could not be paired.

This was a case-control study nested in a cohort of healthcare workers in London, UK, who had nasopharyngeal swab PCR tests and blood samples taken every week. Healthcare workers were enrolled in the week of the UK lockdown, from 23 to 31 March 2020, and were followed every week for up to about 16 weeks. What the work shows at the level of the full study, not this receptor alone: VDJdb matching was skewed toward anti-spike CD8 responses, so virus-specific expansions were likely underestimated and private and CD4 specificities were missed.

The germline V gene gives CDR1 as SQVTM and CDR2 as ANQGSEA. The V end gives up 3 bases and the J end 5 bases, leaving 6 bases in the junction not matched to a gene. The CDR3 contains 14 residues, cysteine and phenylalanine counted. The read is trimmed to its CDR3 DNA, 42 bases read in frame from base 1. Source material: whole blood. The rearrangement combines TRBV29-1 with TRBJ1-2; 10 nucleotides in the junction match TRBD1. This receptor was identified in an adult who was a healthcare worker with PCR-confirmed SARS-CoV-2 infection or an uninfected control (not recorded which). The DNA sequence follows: TGCAGCGTTGACCGCCCGGGACAGGGGTATGGCTACACCTTC. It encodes CSVDRPGQGYGYTF.